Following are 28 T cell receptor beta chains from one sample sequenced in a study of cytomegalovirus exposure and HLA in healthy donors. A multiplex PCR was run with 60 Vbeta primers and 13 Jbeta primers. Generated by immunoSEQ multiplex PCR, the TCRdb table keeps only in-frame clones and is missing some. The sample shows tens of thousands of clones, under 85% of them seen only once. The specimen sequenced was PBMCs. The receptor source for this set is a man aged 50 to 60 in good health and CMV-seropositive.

The CDR3: CASSARGGTYNEQFF. The CDR3, as DNA: TGTGCCAGCAGTGCCCGCGGGGGCACCTACAATGAGCAGTTCTTC. V usage is TRBV25-1 and J usage is TRBJ2-1; tentative D call: TRBD2 (7 bases). The CDR3 loop spans 15 amino acids. The V end was cut by 4 bases, the J end by 2 bases, with 12 bases between. Germline lookup yields CDR1 MGHDK and CDR2 SYGVNS.

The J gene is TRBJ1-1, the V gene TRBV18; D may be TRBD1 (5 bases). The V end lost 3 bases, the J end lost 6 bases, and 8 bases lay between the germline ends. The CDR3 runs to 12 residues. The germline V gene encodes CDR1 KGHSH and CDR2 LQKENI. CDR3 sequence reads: CASSPGRAEAFF. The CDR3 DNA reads TGTGCCAGCTCACCTGGCAGGGCTGAAGCTTTCTTT.

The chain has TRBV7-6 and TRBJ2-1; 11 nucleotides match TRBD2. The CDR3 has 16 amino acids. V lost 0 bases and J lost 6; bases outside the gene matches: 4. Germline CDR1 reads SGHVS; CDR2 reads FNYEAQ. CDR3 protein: CASSLAELAGVNEQFF. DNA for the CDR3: TGTGCCAGCAGCTTAGCGGAACTAGCGGGAGTCAATGAGCAGTTCTTC.

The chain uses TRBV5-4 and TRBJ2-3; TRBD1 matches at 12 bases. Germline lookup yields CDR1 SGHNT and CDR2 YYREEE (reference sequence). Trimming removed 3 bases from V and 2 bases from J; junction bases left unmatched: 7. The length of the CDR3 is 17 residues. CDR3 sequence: CASSSGQGASSTDTQYF. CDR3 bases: TGTGCCAGCAGCTCGGGACAGGGGGCTAGTTCCACAGATACGCAGTATTTT. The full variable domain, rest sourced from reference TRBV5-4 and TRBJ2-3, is ETGVTQSPTHLIKTRGQQVTLRCSSQSGHNTVSWYQQALGQGPQFIFQYYREEENGRGNFPPRFSGLQFPNYSSELNVNALELDDSALYLCASSSGQGASSTDTQYFGPGTRLTVL.

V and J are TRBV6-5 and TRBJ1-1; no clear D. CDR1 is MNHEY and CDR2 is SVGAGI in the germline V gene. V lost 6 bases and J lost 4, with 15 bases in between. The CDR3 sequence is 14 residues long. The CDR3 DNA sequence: TGTGCCAGCAGCCTGACTACAGTGATCACTGAAGCTTTCTTT. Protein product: CASSLTTVITEAFF.

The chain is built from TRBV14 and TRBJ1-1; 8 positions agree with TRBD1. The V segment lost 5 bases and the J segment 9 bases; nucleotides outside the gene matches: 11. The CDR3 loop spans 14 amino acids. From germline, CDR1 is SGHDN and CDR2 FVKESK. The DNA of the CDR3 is TGTGCCAGCAGCAACACAGGGGGAGTTCGTAAAGCTTTCTTT. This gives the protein CASSNTGGVRKAFF. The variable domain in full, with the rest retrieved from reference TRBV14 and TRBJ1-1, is EAGVTQFPSHSVIEKGQTVTLRCDPISGHDNLYWYRRVMGKEIKFLLHFVKESKQDESGMPNNRFLAERTGGTYSTLKVQPAELEDSGVYFCASSNTGGVRKAFFGQGTRLTVV.

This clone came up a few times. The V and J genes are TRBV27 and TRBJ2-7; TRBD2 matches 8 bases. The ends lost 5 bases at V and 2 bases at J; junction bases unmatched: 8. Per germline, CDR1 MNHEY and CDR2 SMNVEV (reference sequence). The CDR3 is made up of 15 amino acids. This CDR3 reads CASSPPAGATYEQYF. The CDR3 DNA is TGTGCCAGCAGTCCGCCAGCGGGGGCGACCTACGAGCAGTACTTC.

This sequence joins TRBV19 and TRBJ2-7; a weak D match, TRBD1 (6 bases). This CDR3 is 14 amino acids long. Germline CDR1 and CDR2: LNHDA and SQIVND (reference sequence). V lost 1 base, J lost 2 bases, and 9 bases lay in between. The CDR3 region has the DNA TGTGCCAGTAGTATAGGTACAGGGACCTACGAGCAGTACTTC. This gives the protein CASSIGTGTYEQYF.

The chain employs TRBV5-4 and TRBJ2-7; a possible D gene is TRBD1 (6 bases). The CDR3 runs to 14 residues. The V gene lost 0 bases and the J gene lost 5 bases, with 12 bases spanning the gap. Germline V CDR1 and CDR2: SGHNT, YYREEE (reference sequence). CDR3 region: CASSLVGGRNEQYF. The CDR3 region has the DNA TGTGCCAGCAGCTTGGTTGGGGGCCGAAACGAGCAGTACTTC.

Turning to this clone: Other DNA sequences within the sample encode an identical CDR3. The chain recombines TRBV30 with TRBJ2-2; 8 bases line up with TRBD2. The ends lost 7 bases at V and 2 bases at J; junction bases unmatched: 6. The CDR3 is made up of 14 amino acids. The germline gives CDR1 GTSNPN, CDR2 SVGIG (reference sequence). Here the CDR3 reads CASRLARNTGELFF. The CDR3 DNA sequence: TGTGCCTCCCGACTAGCGAGAAACACCGGGGAGCTGTTTTTT.

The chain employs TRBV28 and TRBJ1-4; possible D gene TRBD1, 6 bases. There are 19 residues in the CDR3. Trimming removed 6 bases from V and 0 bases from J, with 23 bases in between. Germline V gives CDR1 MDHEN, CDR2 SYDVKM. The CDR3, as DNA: TGTGCCAGCAGCTCAACTAAGACAGGCTTATATGCAACTAATGAAAAACTGTTTTTT. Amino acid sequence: CASSSTKTGLYATNEKLFF.

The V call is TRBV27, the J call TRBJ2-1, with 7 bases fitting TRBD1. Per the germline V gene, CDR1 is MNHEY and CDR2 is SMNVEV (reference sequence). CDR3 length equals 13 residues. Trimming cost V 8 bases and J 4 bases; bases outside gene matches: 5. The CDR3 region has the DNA TGTGCCAGCCGGGACAGAGATTACAATGAGCAGTTCTTC. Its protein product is CASRDRDYNEQFF.

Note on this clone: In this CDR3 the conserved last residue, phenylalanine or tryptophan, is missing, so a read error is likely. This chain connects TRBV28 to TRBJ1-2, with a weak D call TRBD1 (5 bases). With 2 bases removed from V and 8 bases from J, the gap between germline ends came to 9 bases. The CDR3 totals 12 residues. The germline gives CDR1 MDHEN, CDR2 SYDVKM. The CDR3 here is CASSLRGTGYTL. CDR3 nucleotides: TGTGCCAGCAGTTTAAGGGGAACGGGCTACACCCTC.

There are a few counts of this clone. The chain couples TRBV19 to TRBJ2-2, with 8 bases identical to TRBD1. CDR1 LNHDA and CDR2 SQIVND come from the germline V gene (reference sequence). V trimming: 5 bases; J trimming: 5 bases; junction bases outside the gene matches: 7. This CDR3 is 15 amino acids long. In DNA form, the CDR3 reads TGTGCCAGTAGTTCCAGGGGGCGAGTTACCGGGGAGCTGTTTTTT. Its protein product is CASSSRGRVTGELFF. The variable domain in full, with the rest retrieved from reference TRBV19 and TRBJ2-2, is DGGITQSPKYLFRKEGQNVTLSCEQNLNHDAMYWYRQDPGQGLRLIYYSQIVNDFQKGDIAEGYSVSREKKESFPLTVTSAQKNPTAFYLCASSSRGRVTGELFFGEGSRLTVL.

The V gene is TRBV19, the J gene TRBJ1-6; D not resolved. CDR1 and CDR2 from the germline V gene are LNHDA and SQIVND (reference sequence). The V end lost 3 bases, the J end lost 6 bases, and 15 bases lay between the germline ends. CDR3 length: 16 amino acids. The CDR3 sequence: CASSIVAGSPNSPLHF. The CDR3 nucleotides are TGTGCCAGTAGTATTGTGGCAGGATCCCCTAATTCACCCCTCCACTTT.

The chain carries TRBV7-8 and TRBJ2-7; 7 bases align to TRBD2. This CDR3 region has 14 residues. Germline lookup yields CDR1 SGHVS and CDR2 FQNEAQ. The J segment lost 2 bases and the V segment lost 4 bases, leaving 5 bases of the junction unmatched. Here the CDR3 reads CASSSGLGPYEQYF. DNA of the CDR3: TGTGCCAGCAGCTCTGGACTAGGCCCCTACGAGCAGTACTTC.

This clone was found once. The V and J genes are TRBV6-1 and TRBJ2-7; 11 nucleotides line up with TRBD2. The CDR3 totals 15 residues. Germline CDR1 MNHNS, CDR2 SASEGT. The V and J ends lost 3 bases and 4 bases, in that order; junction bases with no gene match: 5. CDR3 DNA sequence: TGTGCCAGCAGTGATAGCGGGAGGGCTAGTTACGAGCAGTACTTC. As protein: CASSDSGRASYEQYF.

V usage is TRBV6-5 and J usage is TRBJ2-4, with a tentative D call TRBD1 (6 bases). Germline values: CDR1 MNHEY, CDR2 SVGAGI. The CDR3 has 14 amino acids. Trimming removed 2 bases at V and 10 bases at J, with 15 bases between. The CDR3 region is CASSYTSQGGIQYF. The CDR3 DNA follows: TGTGCCAGCAGTTACACCTCACAGGGCGGTATTCAGTACTTC.

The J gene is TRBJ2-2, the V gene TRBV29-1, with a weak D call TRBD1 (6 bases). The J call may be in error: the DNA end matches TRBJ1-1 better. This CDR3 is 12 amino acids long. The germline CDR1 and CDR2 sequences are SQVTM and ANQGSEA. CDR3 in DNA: TGCAGCGTGAGGGGGAAGGCTCTGTGGGCTTTCTTT. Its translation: CSVRGKALWAFF.

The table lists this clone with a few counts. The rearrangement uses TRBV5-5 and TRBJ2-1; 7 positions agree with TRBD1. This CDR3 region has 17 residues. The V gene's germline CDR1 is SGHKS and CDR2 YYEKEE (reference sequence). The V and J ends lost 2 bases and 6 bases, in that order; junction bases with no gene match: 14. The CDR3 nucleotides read TGTGCCAGCAGCTTAGGAATTGGGACAGAGACCTCCAATGAGCAGTTCTTC. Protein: CASSLGIGTETSNEQFF.

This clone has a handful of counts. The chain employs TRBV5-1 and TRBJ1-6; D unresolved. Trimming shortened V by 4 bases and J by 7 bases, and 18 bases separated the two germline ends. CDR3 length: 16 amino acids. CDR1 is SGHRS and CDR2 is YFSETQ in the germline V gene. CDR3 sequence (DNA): TGCGCCAGCAGCCAATGGGCCGGGAGGAGGAATTCACCCCTCCACTTT. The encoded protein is CASSQWAGRRNSPLHF.

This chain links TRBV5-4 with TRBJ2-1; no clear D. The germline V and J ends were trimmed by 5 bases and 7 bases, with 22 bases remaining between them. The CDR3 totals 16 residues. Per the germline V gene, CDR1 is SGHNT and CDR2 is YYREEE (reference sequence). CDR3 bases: TGTGCCAGCAGAGATGGCGGCCGAGGTCCAAGGAATGAGCAGTTCTTC. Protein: CASRDGGRGPRNEQFF.

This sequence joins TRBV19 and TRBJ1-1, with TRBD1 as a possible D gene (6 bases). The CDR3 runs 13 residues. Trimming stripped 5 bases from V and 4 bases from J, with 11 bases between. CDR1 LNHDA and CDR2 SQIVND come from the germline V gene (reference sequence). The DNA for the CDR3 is TGTGCCAGTAGTTCTACAGGGATCACTGAAGCTTTCTTT. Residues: CASSSTGITEAFF.

The DNA of the CDR3 is TGTGCCAGTAGCACGACAGGGACAACTAATGAAAAACTGTTTTTT. As protein: CASSTTGTTNEKLFF. This chain uses TRBV19 with TRBJ1-4; TRBD1 matches at 7 bases. J was trimmed by 0 bases and V by 6 bases; bases with no gene match: 4. The CDR3 is made up of 15 amino acids. Germline loops: CDR1 LNHDA, CDR2 SQIVND (reference sequence).

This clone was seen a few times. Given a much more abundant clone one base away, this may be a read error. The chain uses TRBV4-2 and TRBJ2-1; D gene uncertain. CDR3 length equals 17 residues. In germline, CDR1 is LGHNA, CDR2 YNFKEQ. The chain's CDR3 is CASRQDMIVLIYNEQFF. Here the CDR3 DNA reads TGTGCCAGCAGACAAGATATGATCGTACTCATCTACAATGAGCAGTTCTTC.

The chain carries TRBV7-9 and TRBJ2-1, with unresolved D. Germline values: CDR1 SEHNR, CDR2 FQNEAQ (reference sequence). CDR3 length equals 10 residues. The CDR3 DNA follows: TGTGCTGGTACCGGGAATGAGCAGTTCTTC. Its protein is CAGTGNEQFF.

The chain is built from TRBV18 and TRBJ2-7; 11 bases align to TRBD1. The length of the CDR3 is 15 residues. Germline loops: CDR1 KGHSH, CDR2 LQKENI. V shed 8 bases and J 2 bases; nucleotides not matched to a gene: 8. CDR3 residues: CASSGQGAKAYEQYF. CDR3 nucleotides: TGTGCCAGCAGTGGACAGGGGGCCAAGGCCTACGAGCAGTACTTC.

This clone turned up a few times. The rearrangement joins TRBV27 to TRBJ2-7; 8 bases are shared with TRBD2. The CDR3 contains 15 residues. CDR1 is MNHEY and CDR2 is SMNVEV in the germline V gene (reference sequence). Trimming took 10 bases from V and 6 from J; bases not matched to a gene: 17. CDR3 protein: CAIRGGPQTNLEQYF. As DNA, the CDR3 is TGTGCCATCCGGGGGGGTCCCCAGACCAATCTCGAGCAGTACTTC.